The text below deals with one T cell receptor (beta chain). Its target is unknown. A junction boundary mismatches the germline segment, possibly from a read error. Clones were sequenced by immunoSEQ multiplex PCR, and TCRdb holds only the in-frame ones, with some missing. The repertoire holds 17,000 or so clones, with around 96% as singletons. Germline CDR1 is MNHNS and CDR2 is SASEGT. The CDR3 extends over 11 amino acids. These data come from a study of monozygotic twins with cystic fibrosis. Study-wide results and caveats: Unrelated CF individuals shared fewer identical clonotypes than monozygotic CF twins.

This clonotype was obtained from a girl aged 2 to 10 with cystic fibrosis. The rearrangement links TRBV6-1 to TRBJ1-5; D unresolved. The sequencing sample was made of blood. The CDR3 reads CASSYNQPQHF. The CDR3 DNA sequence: TGTGCCAGCAGCTATAATCAGCCCCAGCACTTT.